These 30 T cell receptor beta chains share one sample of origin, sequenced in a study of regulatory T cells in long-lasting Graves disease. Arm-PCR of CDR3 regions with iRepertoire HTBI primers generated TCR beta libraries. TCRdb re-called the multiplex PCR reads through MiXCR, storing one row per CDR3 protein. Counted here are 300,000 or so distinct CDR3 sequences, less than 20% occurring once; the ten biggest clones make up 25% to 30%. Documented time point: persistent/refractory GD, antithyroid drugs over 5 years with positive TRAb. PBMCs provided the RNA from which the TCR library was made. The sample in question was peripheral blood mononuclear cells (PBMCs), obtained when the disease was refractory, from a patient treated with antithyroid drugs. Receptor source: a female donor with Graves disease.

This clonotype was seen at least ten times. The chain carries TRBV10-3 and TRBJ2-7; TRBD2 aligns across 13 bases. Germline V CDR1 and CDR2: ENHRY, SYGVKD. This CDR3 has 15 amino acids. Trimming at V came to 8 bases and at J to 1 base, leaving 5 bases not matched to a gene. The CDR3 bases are TGTGCCATCGGCGGACTAGCGGGGGAGTCCTACGAGCAGTACTTC. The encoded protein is CAIGGLAGESYEQYF.

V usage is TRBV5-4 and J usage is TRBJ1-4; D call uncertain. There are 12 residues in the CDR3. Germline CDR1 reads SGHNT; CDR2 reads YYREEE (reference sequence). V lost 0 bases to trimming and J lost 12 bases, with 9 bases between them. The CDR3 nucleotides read TGTGCCAGCAGCTTGGATCTGGGAGAACTGTTTTTT. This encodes CASSLDLGELFF.

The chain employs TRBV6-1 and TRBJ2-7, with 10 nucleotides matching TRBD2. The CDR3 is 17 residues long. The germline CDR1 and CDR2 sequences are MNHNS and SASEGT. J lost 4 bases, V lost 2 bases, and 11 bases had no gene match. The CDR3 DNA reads TGTGCCAGCAGTGAACTATTCACTAGCGGGATTTCATACGAGCAGTACTTC. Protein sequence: CASSELFTSGISYEQYF.

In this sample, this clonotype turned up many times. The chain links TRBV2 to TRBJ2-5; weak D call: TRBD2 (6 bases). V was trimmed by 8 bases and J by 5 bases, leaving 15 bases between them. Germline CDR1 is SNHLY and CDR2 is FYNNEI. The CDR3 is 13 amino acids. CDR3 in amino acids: CASPRDSRETQYF. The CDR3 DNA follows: TGTGCCAGCCCCCGGGACTCACGGGAGACCCAGTACTTC.

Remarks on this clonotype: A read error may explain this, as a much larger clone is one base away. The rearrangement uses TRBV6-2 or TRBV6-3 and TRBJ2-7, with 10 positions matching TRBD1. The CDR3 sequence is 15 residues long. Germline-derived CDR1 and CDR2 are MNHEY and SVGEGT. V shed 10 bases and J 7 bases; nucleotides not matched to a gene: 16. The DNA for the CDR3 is TGTGCCAACACCCACACCGGGACAGGGGCCGGGGAGCAGTACTTC. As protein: CANTHTGTGAGEQYF.

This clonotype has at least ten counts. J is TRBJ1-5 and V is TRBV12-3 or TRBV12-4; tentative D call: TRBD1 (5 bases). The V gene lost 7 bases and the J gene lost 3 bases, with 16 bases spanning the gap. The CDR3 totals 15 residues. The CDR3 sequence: CASKGPGPDNQPQHF. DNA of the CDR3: TGTGCCAGCAAGGGTCCGGGGCCGGACAATCAGCCCCAGCATTTT.

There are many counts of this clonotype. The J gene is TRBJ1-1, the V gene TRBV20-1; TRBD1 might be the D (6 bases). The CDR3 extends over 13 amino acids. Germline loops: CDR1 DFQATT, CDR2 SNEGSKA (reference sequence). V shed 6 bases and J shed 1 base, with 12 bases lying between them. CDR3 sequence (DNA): TGCAGTGCAAACGAACAGGGGAACACTGAAGCTTTCTTT. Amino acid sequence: CSANEQGNTEAFF.

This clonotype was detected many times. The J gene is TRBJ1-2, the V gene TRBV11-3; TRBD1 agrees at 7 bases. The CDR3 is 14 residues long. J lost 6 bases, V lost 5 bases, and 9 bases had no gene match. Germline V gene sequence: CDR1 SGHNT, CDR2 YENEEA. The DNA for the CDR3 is TGTGCCAGCAGCCATCGGACAGGAGGGGATGGCTACACCTTC. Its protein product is CASSHRTGGDGYTF.

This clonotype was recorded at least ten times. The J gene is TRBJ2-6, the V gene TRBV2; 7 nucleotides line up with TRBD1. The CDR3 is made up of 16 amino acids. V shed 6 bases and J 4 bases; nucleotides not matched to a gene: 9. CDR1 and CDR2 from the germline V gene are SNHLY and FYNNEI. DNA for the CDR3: TGTGCCAGCAGCCCAGACAGGGTCTCGGGGGCCAACGTCCTGACTTTC. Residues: CASSPDRVSGANVLTF.

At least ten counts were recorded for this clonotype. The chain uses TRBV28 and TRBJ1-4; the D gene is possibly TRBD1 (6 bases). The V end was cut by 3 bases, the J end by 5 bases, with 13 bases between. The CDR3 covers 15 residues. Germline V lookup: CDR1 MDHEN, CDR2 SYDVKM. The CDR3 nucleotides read TGTGCCAGCAGTTTGGGGGGGGCATCGAATGAAAAACTGTTTTTT. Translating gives CASSLGGASNEKLFF. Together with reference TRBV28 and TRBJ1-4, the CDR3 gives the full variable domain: DVKVTQSSRYLVKRTGEKVFLECVQDMDHENMFWYRQDPGLGLRLIYFSYDVKMKEKGDIPEGYSVSREKKERFSLILESASTNQTSMYLCASSLGGASNEKLFFGSGTQLSVL.

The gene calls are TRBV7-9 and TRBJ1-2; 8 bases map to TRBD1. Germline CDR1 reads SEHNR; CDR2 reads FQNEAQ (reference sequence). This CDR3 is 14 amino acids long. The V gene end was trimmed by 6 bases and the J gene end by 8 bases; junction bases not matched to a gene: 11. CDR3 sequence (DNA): TGTGCCAGCAGGACCTCGCAGGGGGCAGAGGGCTACACCTTC. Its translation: CASRTSQGAEGYTF.

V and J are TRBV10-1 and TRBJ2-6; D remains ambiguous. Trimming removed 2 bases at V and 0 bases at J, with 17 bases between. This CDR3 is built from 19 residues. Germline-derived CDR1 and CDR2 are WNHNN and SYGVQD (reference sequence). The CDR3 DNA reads TGCGCCAGCAGTGAGAATCCAGTGCCACTTGTCTCTGGGGCCAACGTCCTGACTTTC. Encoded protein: CASSENPVPLVSGANVLTF.

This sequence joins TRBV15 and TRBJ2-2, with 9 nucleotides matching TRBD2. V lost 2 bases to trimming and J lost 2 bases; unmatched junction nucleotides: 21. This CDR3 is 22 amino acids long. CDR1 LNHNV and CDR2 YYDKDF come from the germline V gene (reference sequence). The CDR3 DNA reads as TGTGCCACCAGCAGACTATCGACAGACGGATTGATAGCGGGAGTAAACACCGGGGAGCTGTTTTTT. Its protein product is CATSRLSTDGLIAGVNTGELFF.

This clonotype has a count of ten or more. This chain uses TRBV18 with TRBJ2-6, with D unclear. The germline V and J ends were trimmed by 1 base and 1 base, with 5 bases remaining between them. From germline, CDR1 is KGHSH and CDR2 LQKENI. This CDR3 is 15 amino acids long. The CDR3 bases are TGTGCCAGCTCACCACTGGGATCTGGGGCCAACGTCCTGACTTTC. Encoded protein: CASSPLGSGANVLTF.

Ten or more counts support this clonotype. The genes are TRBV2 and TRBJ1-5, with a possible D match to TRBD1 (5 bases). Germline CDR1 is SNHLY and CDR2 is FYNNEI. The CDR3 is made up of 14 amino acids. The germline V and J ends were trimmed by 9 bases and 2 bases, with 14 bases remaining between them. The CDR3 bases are TGTGCCAGTAGATATCAGGGTGGCAATCAGCCCCAGCATTTT. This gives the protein CASRYQGGNQPQHF.

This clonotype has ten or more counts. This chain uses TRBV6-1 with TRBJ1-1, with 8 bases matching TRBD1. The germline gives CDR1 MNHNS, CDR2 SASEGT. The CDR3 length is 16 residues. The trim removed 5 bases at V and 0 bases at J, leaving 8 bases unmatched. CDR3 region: CASSKGTGVMNTEAFF. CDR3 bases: TGTGCCAGCAGTAAAGGGACAGGCGTCATGAACACTGAAGCTTTCTTT.

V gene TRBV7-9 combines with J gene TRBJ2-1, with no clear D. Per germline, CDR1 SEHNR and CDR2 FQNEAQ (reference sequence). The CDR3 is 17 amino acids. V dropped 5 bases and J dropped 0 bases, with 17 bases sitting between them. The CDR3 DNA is TGTGCCAGCAGCCCTCCCCTTTCCGTAAGCTCCTACAATGAGCAGTTCTTC. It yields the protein CASSPPLSVSSYNEQFF.

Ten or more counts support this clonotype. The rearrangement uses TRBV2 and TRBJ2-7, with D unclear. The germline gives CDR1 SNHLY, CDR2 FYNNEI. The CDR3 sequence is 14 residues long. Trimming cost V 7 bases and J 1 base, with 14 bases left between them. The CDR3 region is CASNPDEWSYEQYF. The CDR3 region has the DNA TGTGCCAGCAATCCCGACGAGTGGTCCTACGAGCAGTACTTC.

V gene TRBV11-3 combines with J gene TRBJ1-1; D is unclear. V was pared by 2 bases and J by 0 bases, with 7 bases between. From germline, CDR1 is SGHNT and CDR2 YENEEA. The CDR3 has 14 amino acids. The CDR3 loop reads CASSLMVLNTEAFF. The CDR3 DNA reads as TGTGCCAGCAGCTTAATGGTACTGAACACTGAAGCTTTCTTT.

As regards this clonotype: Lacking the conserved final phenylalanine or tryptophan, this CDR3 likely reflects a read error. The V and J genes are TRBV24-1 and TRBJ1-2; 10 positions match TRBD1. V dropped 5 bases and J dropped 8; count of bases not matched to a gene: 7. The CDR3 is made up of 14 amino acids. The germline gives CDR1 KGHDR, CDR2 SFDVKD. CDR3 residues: CATSGRQGAEGYTS. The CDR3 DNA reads TGTGCCACCAGTGGGCGACAGGGGGCCGAGGGCTACACCTCC.

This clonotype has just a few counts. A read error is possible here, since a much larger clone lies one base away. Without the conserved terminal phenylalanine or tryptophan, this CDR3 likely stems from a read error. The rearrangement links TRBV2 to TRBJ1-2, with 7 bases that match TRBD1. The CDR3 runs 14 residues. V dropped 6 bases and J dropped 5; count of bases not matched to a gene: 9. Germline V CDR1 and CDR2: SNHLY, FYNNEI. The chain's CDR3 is CASRYGQAQYGYTL. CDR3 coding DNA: TGTGCCAGCAGATACGGACAGGCGCAATATGGCTACACCCTC.

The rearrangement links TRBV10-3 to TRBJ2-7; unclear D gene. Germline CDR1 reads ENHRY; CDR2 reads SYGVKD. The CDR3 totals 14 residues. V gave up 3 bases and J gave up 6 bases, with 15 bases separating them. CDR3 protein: CAISERDTGSEQYF. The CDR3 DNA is TGTGCCATCAGTGAAAGGGATACGGGCAGCGAGCAGTACTTC.

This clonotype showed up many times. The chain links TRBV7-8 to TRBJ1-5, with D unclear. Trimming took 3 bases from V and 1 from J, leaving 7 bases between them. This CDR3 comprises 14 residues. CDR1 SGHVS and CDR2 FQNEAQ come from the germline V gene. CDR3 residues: CASSFWASNQPQHF. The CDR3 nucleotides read TGTGCCAGCAGCTTCTGGGCCAGCAATCAGCCCCAGCATTTT.

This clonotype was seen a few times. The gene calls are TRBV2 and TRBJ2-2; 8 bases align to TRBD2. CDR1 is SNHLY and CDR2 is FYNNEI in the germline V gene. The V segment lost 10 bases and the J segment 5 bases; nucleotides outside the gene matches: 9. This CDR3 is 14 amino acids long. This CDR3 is CATRGGAGTGELFF. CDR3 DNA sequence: TGTGCCACTCGGGGGGGTGCGGGGACCGGGGAGCTGTTTTTT.

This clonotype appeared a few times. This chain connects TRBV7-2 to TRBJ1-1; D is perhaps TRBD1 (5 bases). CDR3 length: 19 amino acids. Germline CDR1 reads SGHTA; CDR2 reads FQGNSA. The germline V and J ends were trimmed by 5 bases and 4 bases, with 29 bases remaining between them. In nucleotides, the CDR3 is TGTGCCAGCAGCCCGCGGTACAGGCCCGCTAGGGGTAAGAGCACTGAAGCTTTCTTT. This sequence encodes CASSPRYRPARGKSTEAFF. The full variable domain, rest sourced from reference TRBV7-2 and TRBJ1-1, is GAGVSQSPSNKVTEKGKDVELRCDPISGHTALYWYRQSLGQGLEFLIYFQGNSAPDKSGLPSDRFSAERTGGSVSTLTIQRTQQEDSAVYLCASSPRYRPARGKSTEAFFGQGTRLTVV.

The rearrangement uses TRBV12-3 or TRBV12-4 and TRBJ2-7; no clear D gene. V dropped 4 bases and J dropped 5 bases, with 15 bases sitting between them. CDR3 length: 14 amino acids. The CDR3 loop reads CASSSPRAPHEQYF. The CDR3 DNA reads TGTGCCAGCAGTTCACCAAGGGCCCCCCACGAGCAGTACTTC.

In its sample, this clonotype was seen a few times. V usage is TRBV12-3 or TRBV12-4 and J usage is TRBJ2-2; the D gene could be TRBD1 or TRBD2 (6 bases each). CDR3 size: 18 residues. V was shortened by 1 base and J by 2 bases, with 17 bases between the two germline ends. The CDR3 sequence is CASSLVGGAGANTGELFF. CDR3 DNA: TGTGCCAGCAGTTTAGTTGGCGGGGCAGGGGCTAACACCGGGGAGCTGTTTTTT.

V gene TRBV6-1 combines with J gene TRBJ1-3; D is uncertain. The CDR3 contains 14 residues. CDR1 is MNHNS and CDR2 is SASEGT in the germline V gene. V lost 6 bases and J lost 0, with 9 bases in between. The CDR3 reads CASSRTRSGNTIYF. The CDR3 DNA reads TGTGCCAGCAGCCGCACGCGCTCTGGAAACACCATATATTTT.

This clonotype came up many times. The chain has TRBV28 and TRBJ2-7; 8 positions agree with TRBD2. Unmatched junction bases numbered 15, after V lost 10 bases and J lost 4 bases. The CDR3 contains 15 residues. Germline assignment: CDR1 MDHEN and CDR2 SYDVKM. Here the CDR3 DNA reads TGTGCCATCTCAGTGGCGGGAGGTTTCCCATACGAGCAGTACTTC. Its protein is CAISVAGGFPYEQYF.

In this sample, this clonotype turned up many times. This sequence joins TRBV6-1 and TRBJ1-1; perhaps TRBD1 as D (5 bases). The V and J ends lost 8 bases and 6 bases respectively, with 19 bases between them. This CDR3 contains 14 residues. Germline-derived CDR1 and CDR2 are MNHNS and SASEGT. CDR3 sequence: CASVELGRGAEAFF. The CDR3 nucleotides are TGTGCCAGCGTAGAACTCGGAAGGGGTGCTGAAGCTTTCTTT.